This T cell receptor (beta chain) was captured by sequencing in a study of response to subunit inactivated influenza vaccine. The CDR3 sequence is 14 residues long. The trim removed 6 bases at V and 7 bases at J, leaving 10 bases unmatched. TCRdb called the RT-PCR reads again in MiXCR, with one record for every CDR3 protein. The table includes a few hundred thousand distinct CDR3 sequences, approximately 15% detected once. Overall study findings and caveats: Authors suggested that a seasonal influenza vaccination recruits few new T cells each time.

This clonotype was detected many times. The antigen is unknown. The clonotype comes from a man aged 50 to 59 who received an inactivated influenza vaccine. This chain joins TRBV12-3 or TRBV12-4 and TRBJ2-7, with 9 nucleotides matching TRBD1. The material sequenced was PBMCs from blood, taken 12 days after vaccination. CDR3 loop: CASSVSGTGSEQYF. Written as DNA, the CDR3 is TGTGCCAGCAGCGTGTCCGGGACAGGGTCGGAGCAGTACTTC.